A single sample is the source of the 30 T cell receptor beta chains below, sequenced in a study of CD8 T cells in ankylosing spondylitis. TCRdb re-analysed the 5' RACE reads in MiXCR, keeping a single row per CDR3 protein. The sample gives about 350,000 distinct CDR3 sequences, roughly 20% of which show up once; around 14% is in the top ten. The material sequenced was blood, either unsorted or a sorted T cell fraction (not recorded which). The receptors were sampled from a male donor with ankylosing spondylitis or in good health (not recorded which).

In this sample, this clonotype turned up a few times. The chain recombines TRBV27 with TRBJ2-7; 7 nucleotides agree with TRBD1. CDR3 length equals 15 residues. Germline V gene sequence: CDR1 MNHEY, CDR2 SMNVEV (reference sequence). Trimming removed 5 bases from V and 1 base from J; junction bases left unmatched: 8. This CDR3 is CASSVDRDLSYEQYF. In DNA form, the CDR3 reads TGTGCCAGCAGTGTAGACAGGGACCTTTCCTACGAGCAGTACTTC.

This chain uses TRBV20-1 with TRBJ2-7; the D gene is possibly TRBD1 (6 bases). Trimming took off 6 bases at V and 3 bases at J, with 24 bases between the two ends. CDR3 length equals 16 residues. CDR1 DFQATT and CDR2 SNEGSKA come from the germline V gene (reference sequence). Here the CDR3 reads CSAATGEQGAGYEQYF. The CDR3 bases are TGCAGTGCCGCTACCGGTGAACAGGGCGCCGGCTACGAGCAGTACTTC.

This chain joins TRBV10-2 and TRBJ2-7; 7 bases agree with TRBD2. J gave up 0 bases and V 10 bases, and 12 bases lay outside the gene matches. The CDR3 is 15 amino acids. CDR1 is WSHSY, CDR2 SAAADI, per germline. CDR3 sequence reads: CATYHLSGPSYEQYF. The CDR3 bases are TGCGCCACCTATCACCTTAGCGGGCCCTCCTACGAGCAGTACTTC.

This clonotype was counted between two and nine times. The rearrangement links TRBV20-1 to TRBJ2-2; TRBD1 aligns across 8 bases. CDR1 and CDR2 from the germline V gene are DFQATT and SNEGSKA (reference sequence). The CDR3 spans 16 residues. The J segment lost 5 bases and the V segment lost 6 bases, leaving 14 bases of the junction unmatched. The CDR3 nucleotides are TGCAGTGCCGACGTGGGGCAGGGGGCCGGTACCGGGGAGCTGTTTTTT. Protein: CSADVGQGAGTGELFF.

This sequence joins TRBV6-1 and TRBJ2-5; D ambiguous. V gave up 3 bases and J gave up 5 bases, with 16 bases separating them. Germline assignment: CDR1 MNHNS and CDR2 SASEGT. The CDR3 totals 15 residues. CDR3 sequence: CASSDTPKRMETQYF. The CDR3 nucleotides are TGTGCCAGCAGTGATACTCCCAAGCGTATGGAGACCCAGTACTTC.

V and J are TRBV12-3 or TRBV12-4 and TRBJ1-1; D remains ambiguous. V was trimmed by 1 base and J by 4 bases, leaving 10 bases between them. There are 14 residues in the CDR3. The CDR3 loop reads CASSLGGWGTEAFF. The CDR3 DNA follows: TGTGCCAGCAGTTTAGGGGGTTGGGGCACTGAAGCTTTCTTT.

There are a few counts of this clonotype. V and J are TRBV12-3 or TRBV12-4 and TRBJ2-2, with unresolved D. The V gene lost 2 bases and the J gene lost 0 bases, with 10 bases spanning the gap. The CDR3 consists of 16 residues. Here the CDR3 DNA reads TGTGCCAGCAGTTTAACGCAGGCCTCGAACACCGGGGAGCTGTTTTTT. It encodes CASSLTQASNTGELFF.

The CDR3, as DNA: TGTGCCAGCAGCCTGACTAGCGGGGCCCCCAATGAGCAGTTCTTC. It specifies CASSLTSGAPNEQFF. This chain links TRBV7-9 with TRBJ2-1, with 11 bases matching TRBD2. Germline values: CDR1 SEHNR, CDR2 FQNEAQ (reference sequence). The V gene end was trimmed by 5 bases and the J gene end by 6 bases; junction bases not matched to a gene: 6. CDR3 length equals 15 residues.

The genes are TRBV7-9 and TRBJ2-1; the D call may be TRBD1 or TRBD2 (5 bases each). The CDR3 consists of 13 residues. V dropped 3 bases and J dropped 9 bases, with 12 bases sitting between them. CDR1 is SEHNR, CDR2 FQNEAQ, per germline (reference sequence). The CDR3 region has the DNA TGTGCCAGCAGCTTCCTCGGGGCCGGTGAGCAGTTCTTC. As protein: CASSFLGAGEQFF.

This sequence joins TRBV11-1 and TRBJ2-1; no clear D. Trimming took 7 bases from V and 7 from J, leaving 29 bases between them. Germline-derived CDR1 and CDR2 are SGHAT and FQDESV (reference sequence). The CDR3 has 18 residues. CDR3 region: CASTPTQALLAYGNEQFF. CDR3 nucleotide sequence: TGTGCCAGCACCCCTACGCAGGCCCTACTTGCCTATGGTAATGAGCAGTTCTTC.

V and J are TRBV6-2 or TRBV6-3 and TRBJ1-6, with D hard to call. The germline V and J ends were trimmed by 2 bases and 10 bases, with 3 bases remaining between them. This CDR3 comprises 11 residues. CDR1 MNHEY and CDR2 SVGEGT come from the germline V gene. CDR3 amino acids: CASSYGSPLHF. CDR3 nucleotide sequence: TGTGCCAGCAGTTACGGATCACCCCTCCACTTT.

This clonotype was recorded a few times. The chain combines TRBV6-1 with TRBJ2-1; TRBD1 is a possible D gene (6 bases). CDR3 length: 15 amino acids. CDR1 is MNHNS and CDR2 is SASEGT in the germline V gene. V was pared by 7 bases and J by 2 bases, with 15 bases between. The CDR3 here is CASTPGVTTYNEQFF. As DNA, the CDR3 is TGTGCCAGCACCCCAGGGGTGACTACCTACAATGAGCAGTTCTTC.

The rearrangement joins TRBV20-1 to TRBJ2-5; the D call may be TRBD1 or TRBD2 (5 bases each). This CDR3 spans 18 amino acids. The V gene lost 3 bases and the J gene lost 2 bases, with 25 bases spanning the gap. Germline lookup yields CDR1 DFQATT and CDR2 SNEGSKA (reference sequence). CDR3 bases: TGCAGTGCTAGGTTTGGGGACCTGCCCGGGGTGTTACAAGAGACCCAGTACTTC. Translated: CSARFGDLPGVLQETQYF.

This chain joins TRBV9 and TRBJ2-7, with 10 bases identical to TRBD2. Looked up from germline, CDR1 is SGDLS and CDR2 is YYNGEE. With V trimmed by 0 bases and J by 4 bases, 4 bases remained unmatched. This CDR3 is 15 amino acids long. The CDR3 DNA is TGTGCCAGCAGCGTAGGTAGCGGGGGGAATTACGAGCAGTACTTC. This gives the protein CASSVGSGGNYEQYF.

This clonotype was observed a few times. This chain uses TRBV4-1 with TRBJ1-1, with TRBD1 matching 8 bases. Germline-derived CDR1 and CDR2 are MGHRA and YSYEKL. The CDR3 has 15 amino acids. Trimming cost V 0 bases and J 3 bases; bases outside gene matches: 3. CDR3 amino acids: CASSQDRGLDTEAFF. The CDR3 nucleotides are TGCGCCAGCAGCCAAGACAGGGGGCTGGACACTGAAGCTTTCTTT.

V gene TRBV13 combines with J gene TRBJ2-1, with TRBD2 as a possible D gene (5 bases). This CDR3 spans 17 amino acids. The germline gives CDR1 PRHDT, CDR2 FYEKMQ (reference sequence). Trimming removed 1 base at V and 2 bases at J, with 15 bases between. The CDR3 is CASSLAPRQEAYNEQFF. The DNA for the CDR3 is TGTGCCAGCAGCTTAGCACCCAGGCAGGAGGCCTACAATGAGCAGTTCTTC. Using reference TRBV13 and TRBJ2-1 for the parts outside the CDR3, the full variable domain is AAGVIQSPRHLIKEKRETATLKCYPIPRHDTVYWYQQGPGQDPQFLISFYEKMQSDKGSIPDRFSAQQFSDYHSELNMSSLELGDSALYFCASSLAPRQEAYNEQFFGPGTRLTVL.

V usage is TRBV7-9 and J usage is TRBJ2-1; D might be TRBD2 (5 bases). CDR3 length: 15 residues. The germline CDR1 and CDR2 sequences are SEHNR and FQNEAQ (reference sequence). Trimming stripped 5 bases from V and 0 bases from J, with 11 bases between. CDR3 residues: CASSRRTSSYNEQFF. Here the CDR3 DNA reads TGTGCCAGCAGCCGGAGGACGAGCTCCTACAATGAGCAGTTCTTC.

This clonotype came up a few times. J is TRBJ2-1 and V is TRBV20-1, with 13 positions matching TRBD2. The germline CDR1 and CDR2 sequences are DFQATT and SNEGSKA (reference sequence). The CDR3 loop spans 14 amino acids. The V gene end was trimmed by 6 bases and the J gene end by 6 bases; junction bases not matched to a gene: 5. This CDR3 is CSATRTSGGNEQFF. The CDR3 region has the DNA TGCAGTGCGACGAGGACTAGCGGGGGCAATGAGCAGTTCTTC.

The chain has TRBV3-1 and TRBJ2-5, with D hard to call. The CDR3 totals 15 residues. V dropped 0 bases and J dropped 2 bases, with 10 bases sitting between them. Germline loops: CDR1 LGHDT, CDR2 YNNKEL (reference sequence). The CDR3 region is CASSQEGGPQETQYF. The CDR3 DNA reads TGTGCCAGCAGCCAAGAGGGCGGACCGCAAGAGACCCAGTACTTC.

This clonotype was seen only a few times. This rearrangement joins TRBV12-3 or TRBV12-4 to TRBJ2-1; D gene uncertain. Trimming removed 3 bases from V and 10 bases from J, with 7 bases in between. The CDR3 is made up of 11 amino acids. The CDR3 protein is CASSLVQEQFF. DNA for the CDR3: TGTGCCAGCAGTTTGGTCCAGGAGCAGTTCTTC.

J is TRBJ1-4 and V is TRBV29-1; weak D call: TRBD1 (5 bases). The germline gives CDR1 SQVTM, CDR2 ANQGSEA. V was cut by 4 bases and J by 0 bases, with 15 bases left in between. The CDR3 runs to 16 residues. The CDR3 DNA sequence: TGCAGCGTTGGCTGGGACGGATCCTCAACTAATGAAAAACTGTTTTTT. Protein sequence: CSVGWDGSSTNEKLFF. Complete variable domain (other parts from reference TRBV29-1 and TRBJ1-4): SAVISQKPSRDICQRGTSLTIQCQVDSQVTMMFWYRQQPGQSLTLIATANQGSEATYESGFVIDKFPISRPNLTFSTLTVSNMSPEDSSIYLCSVGWDGSSTNEKLFFGSGTQLSVL.

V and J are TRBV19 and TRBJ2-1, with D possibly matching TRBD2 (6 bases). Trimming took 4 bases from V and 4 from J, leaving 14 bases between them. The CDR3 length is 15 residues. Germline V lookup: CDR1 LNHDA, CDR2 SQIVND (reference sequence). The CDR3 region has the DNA TGTGCCAGTAGTACCAAGACTAGGTCTTACAATGAGCAGTTCTTC. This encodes CASSTKTRSYNEQFF.

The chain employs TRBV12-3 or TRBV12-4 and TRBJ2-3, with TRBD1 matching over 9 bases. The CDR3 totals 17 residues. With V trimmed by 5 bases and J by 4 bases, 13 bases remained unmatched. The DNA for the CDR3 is TGTGCCAGCAGTGGGGCTTCCGGGACAGGGAACCCAGATACGCAGTATTTT. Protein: CASSGASGTGNPDTQYF.

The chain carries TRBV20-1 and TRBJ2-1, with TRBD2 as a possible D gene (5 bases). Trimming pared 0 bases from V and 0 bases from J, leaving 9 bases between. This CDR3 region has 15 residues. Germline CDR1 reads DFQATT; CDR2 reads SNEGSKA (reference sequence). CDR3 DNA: TGCAGTGCTAGAGACTTAGGGAGCTCCTACAATGAGCAGTTCTTC. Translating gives CSARDLGSSYNEQFF.

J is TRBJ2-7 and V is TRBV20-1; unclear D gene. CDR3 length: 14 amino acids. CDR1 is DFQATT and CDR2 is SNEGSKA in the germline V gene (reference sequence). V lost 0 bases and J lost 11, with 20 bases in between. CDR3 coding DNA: TGCAGTGCTAGAGATGGGTCTGATCTACTACGAAAGTACTTC. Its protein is CSARDGSDLLRKYF.

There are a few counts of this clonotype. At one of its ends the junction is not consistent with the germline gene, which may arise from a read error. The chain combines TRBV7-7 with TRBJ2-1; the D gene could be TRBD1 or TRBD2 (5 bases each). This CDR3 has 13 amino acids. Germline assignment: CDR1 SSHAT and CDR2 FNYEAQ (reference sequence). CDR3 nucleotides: TGTGCTAGCAGCGGTGGCCAGGGCCATGAGCAGTTCTTC. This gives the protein CASSGGQGHEQFF.

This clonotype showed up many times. In DNA form, the CDR3 reads TGTGCCAGCAGCCCCTCAGATACGCAGTATTTT. Translated, it gives CASSPSDTQYF. The chain uses TRBV28 and TRBJ2-3; D is uncertain. V lost 6 bases and J lost 4, with 5 bases in between. CDR1 is MDHEN, CDR2 SYDVKM, per germline. The CDR3 runs to 11 residues.

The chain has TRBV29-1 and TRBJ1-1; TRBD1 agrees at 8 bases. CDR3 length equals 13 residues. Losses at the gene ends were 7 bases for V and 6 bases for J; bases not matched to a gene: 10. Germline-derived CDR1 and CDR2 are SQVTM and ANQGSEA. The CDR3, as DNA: TGCAGCGCCCAGGGGGACAGGATCCCTGAAGCTTTCTTT. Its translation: CSAQGDRIPEAFF.

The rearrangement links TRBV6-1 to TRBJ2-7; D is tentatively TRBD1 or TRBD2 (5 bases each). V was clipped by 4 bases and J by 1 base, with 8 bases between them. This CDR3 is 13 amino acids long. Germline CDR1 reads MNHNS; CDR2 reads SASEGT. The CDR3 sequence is CASSAGHSYEQYF. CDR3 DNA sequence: TGTGCCAGCAGTGCGGGGCATTCCTACGAGCAGTACTTC.

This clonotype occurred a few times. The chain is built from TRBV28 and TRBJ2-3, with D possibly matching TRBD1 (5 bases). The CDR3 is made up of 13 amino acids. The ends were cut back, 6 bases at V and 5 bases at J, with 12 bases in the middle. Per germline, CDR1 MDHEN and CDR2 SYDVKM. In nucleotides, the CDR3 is TGTGCCAGCAGAAACGTCAGGGAAGATACGCAGTATTTT. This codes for CASRNVREDTQYF.